This is a list of T cell receptor beta chains from one sample in a study of blood T cell repertoires in COVID-19. Sequencing was performed with immunoSEQ multiplex PCR; in TCRdb, only in-frame clones are kept and a portion is missing. The data hold just under 300,000 clones, with 70% to 90% observed a single time. The sequenced material came from peripheral blood. The origin of the receptors is a man aged 65 to 85 with acute or convalescent COVID-19. CDR3s include the opening cysteine and the closing phenylalanine or tryptophan. A D gene is named only where the DNA matches it firmly. Clone size appears in some rows only: once, few, many, or a class for an expanded clone.

TGTGCCAGCAGTCTTGACAGCAGACCCCTCCACTTT CASSLDSRPLHF - TRBJ1-6 TRBV12-3/TRBV12-4 once
TGTGCCAGCAGCTACCCGGGACTAGCTGAAAATGAGCAGTTCTTC CASSYPGLAENEQFF TRBD2 TRBJ2-1 TRBV7-3 -
TGTGCCAGTAGTAGTAAGCGAACAGGGGGAAACACCGGGGAGCTGTTTTTT CASSSKRTGGNTGELFF TRBD1 TRBJ2-2 TRBV19 -
TGTGCCAGTACTACAACTTCGGACAGGGGAGGCACCGGGGAGCTGTTTTTT CASTTTSDRGGTGELFF TRBD1 TRBJ2-2 TRBV19 -
TGTGCCAGCAGCCTCCGGACTAGCGGAGCAAATGAGCAGTTCTTC CASSLRTSGANEQFF TRBD2 TRBJ2-1 TRBV3-1/TRBV3-2 -
TGTGCCAGCAGTTTACTAGTCGGCCTGAGCTCTGGAAACACCATATATTTT CASSLLVGLSSGNTIYF - TRBJ1-3 TRBV28 -
TGTGCCAGCAGCATCCTAGGGGCAGCAGCTGGAAACACCATATATTTT CASSILGAAAGNTIYF - TRBJ1-3 TRBV5-5 -
TGTGCCAGCAGACGAGAACGGGACTCCAGCGAGCAGTACTTC CASRRERDSSEQYF - TRBJ2-7 TRBV2 -
TGTGCCAGTAGTATTCAATCGAGGGATGGCAATCAGCCCCAGCATTTT CASSIQSRDGNQPQHF - TRBJ1-5 TRBV19 -
TGTGCCAGCAGAGCGCGGTCATCGAACTACAATGAGCAGTTCTTC CASRARSSNYNEQFF - TRBJ2-1 TRBV6-5 -
TGCAGCGCCTCCGCGTCCGGCTACACCTTC CSASASGYTF - TRBJ1-2 TRBV29-1 -
TGTGCCAGCTCACCTCCAGAGGGCGCTGGGGCCAACGTCCTGACTTTC CASSPPEGAGANVLTF - TRBJ2-6 TRBV18 -
TGTGCCAGCAGCAATGTCAATCGGGACAGGGGTACTGGAAACACCATATATTTT CASSNVNRDRGTGNTIYF - TRBJ1-3 TRBV21-1 -
TGTGCCAGCAGATTGTCCCAGGTTGAAAAACTGTTTTTT CASRLSQVEKLFF - TRBJ1-4 TRBV7-2 -
TGTGCCAGCAGAGGTGGACAGGGCTACGAGCAGTACTTC CASRGGQGYEQYF TRBD1 TRBJ2-7 TRBV6-5 once
TGTGCCAGCAGCGGGGGACAGAGCCATGGCTATGGCTACACCTTC CASSGGQSHGYGYTF TRBD1 TRBJ1-2 TRBV5-8 -
TGTGCCAGCAGTGATAGCGGGGGAGGGTACGAGCAGTACTTC CASSDSGGGYEQYF TRBD2 TRBJ2-7 TRBV6-1 few
TGTGCCAGCAGTCTCGACTACACCGGGGAGCTGTTTTTT CASSLDYTGELFF - TRBJ2-2 TRBV12-3/TRBV12-4 few
TGTGCCAGCAGGAATGGTCCTTCAGCGGGAGGGTTACGCAATGAGCAGTTCTTC CASRNGPSAGGLRNEQFF - TRBJ2-1 TRBV21-1 -
TGTGCCACCAAGACAGGGGTTAGCAATCAGCCCCAGCATTTT CATKTGVSNQPQHF TRBD1 TRBJ1-5 TRBV6-5 -
TGTGCCAGCTCACCACCCTTGGGGGGGGCCTACAATGAGCAGTTCTTC CASSPPLGGAYNEQFF TRBD2 TRBJ2-1 TRBV18 -
TGTGCCAGCAGGTCGGCGCGGACAGCTAATTCACCCCTCCACTTT CASRSARTANSPLHF - TRBJ1-6 TRBV7-6 -
TGTGCCAGCAGGTTCCTGAACCCGGGACAGGGGTCGGGAAAACTGTTTTTT CASRFLNPGQGSGKLFF TRBD1 TRBJ1-4 TRBV27 -
TGTGCCAGCAGCTTATCGGGAGGGACGTATACGCAGTATTTT CASSLSGGTYTQYF TRBD2 TRBJ2-3 TRBV7-2 -
TGTGCCAGCAGGCCGACAGGGGGACTCACTGAAGCTTTCTTT CASRPTGGLTEAFF TRBD1 TRBJ1-1 TRBV2 -
TGTGCCAGCAGCGCCACATACCGGGACGGGAGACACACCTTC CASSATYRDGRHTF - TRBJ1-2 TRBV9 -
TGTGCCAGCAGGCTGGACAGTAACTACGAGCAGTACTTC CASRLDSNYEQYF - TRBJ2-7 TRBV2 -
TGTGCCAGCAGCCTTCAGGGTTATACGCAGTATTTT CASSLQGYTQYF - TRBJ2-3 TRBV3-1/TRBV3-2 -
TGTGCCAGCAGCCAAGCACCGGGACTAGCGGGAAATGAGCAGTTCTTC CASSQAPGLAGNEQFF TRBD2 TRBJ2-1 TRBV4-2 -
TGCGCCAGCAGCCAAGATCCAGGGGGCGGGGGCAATGAGCAGTTCTTC CASSQDPGGGGNEQFF - TRBJ2-1 TRBV4-3 -
TGCGCCAGCAGTCAATCGACAGGGGAATCTAATTCACCCCTCCACTTT CASSQSTGESNSPLHF TRBD1 TRBJ1-6 TRBV23-1 -
TGTGCCAGCAGCTCTGAGACAGGGGTGAACACTGAAGCTTTCTTT CASSSETGVNTEAFF TRBD1 TRBJ1-1 TRBV5-4 -
TGTGCCAGCAGCCAAGGCAGGACTAGCGGGTCAGATACGCAGTATTTT CASSQGRTSGSDTQYF TRBD2 TRBJ2-3 TRBV4-2 -
TGTGCCAGCAGGAACCGGGACAGGGGGCGGGAGACCCAGTACTTC CASRNRDRGRETQYF TRBD1 TRBJ2-5 TRBV2 -